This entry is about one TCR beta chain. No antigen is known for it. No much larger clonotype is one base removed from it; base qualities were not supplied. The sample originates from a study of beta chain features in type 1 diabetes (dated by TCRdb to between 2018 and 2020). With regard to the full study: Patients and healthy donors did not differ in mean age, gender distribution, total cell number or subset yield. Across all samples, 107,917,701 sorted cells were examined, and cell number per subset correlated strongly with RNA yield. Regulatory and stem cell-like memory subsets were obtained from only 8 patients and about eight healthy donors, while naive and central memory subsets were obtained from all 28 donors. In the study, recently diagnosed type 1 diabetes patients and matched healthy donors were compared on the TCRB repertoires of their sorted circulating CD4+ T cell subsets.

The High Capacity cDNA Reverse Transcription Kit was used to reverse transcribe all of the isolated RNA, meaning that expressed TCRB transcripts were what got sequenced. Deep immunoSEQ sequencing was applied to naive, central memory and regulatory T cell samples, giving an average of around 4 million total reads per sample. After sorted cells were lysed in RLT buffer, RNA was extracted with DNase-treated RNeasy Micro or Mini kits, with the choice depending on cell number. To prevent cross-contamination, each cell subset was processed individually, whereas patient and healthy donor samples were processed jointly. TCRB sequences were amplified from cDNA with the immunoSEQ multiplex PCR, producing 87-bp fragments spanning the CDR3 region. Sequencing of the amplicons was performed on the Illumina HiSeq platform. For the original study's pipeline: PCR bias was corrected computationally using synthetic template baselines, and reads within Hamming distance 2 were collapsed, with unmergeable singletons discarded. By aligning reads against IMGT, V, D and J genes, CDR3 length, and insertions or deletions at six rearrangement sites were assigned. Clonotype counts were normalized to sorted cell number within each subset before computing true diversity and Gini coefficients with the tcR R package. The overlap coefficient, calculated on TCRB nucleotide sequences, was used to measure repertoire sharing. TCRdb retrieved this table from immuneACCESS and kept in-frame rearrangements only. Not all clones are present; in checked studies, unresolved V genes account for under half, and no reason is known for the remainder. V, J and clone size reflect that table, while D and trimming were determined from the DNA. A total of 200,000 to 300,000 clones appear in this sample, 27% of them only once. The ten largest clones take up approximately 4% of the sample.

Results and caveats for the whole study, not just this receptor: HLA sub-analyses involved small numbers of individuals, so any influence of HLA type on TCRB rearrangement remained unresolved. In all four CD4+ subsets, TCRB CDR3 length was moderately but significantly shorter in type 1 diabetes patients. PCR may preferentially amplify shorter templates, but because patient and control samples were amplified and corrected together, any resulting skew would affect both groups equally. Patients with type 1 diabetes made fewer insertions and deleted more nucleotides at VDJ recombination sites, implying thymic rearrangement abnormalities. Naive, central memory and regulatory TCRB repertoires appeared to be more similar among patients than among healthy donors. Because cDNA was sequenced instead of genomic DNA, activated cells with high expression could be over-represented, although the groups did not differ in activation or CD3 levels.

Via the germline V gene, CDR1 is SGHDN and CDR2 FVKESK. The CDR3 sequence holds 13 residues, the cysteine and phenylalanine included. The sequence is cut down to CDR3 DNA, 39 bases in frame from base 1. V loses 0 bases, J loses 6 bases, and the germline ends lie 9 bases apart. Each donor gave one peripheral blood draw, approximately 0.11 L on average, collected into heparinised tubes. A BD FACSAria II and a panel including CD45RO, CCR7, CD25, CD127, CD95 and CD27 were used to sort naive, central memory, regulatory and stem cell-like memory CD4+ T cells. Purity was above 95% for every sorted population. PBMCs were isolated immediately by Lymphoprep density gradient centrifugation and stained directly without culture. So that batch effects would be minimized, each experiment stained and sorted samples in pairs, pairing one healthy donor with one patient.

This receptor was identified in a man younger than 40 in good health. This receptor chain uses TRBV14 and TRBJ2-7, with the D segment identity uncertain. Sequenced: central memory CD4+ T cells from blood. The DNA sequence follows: TGTGCCAGCAGCCAAGACATGTGGGGCGAGCAGTACTTC. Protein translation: CASSQDMWGEQYF.